This paragraph covers one TCR beta chain sequence. Authors' processing steps: Nucleated cell counts were estimated from reference gene primer amplification. Profiled with immunoSEQ multiplex PCR; TCRdb holds only in-frame clones, not every one. The V and J calls and the clone size are those of that table, but D and trimming were determined from the DNA. The data show over 30,000 clones, roughly four fifths seen once. Trimming took 1 base from V and 1 from J; bases not matched to a gene: 0. Germline-derived CDR1 and CDR2 are SGDLS and YYNGEE. This CDR3 contains 14 residues. This record comes from a study of blood T cell repertoires in COVID-19. Study summary: Spain, Italy and the United States supplied samples that represented acute and convalescent COVID-19. Sample material is recorded as cDNA or gDNA derived from T cells, B-cell-depleted T cells, or PBMCs.

The chain is built from TRBV9 and TRBJ2-3; 7 bases are shared with TRBD2. Sequenced: peripheral blood. The clonotype originates from a human donor in a cohort sampled during active COVID-19. CDR3 DNA: TGTGCCAGCAGCGTAACTAGCGGCACAGATACGCAGTATTTT. Translation: CASSVTSGTDTQYF.